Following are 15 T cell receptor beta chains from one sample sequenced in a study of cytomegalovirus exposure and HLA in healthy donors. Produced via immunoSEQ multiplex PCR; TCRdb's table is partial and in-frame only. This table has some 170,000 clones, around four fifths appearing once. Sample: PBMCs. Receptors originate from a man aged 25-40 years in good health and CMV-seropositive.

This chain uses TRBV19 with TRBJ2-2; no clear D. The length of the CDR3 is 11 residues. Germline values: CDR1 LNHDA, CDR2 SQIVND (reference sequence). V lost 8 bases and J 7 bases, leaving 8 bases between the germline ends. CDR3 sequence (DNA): TGTGCCAGTCAAGCGAGCGGGGAGCTGTTTTTT. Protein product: CASQASGELFF.

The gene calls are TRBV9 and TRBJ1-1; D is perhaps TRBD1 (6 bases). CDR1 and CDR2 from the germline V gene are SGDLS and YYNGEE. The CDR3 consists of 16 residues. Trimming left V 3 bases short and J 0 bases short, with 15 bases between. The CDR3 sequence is CASSADGTRMNTEAFF. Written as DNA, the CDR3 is TGTGCCAGCAGCGCAGACGGGACAAGAATGAACACTGAAGCTTTCTTT.

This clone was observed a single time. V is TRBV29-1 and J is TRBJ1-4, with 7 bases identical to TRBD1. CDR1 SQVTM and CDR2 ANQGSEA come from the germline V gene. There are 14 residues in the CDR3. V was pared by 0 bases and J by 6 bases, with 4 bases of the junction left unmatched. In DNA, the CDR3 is TGCAGCGTTGAAGACAGGGGGGTAGATGAAAAACTGTTTTTT. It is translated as CSVEDRGVDEKLFF.

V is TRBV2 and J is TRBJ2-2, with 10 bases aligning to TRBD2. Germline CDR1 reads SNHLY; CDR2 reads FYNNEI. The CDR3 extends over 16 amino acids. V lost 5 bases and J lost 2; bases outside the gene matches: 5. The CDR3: CASSPSGGLNTGELFF. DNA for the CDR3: TGTGCCAGCAGTCCTAGCGGGGGCCTTAACACCGGGGAGCTGTTTTTT.

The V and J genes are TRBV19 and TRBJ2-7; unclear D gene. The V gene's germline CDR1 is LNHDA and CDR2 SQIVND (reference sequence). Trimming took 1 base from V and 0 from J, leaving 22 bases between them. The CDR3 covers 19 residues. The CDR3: CASSIVAPVDLSTSYEQYF. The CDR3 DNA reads TGTGCCAGTAGTATAGTGGCCCCTGTCGACTTGTCCACCTCCTACGAGCAGTACTTC.

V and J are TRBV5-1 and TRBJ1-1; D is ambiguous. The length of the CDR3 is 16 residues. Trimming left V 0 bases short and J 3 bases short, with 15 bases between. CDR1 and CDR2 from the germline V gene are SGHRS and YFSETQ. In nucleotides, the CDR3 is TGCGCCAGCAGCTTGGCCGACGAGGCGGGAGACACTGAAGCTTTCTTT. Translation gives CASSLADEAGDTEAFF.

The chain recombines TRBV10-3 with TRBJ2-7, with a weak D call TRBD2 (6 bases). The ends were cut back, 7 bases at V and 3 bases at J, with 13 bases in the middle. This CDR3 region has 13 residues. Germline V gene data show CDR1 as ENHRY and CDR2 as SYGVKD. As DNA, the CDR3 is TGTGCCATCACCAACAGGACTAACTACGAGCAGTACTTC. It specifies CAITNRTNYEQYF.

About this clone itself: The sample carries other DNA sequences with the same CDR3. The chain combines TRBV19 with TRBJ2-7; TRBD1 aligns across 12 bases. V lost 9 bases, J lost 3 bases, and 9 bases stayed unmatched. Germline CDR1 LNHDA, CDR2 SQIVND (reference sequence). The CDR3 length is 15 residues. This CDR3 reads CASSSGTGGFYEQYF. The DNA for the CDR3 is TGTGCCAGCTCCTCCGGGACAGGGGGCTTCTACGAGCAGTACTTC.

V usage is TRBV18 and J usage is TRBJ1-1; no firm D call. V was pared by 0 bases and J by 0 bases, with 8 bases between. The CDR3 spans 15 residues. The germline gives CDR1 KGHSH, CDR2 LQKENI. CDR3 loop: CASSPPIAVNTEAFF. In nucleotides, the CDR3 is TGTGCCAGCTCACCACCGATTGCAGTGAACACTGAAGCTTTCTTT.

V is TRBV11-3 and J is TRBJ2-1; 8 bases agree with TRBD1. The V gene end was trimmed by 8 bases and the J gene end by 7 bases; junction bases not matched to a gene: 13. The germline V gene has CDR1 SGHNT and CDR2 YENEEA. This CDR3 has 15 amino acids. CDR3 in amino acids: CASGPRTGTGNEQFF. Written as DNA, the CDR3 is TGTGCCAGCGGTCCGAGGACAGGGACAGGAAATGAGCAGTTCTTC.

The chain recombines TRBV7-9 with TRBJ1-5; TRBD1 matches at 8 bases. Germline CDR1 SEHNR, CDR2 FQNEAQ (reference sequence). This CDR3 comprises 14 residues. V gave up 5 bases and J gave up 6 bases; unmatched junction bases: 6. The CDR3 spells CASSRGQGGQPQHF. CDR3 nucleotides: TGTGCCAGCAGCCGAGGACAGGGAGGTCAGCCCCAGCATTTT.

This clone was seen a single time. CDR3 nucleotides: TGTGCCAGCAGGGGCAGGCATGAAAAACTGTTTTTT. Amino acid sequence: CASRGRHEKLFF. The chain has TRBV6-4 and TRBJ1-4; D gene unclear. V was trimmed by 6 bases and J by 6 bases, leaving 8 bases between them. CDR1 is MRHNA, CDR2 SNTAGT, per germline. The CDR3 covers 12 residues.

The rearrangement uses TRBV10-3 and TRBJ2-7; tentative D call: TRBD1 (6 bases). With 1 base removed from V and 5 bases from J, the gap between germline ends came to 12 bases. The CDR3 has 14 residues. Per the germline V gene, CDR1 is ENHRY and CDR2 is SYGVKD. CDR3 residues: CAISELGALNEQYF. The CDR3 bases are TGTGCCATCAGTGAGTTGGGGGCCCTGAACGAGCAGTACTTC.

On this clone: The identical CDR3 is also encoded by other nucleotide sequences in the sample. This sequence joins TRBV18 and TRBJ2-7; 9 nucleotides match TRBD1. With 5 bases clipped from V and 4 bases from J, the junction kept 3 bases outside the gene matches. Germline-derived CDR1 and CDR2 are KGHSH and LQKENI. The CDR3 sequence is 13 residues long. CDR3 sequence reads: CASSSGQGYEQYF. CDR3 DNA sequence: TGTGCCAGCTCATCGGGACAGGGATACGAGCAGTACTTC.

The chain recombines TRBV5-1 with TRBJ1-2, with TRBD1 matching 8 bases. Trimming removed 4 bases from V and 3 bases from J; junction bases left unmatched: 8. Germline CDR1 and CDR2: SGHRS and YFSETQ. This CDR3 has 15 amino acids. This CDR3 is CASSQGQVGDYGYTF. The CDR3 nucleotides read TGCGCCAGCAGCCAGGGACAGGTCGGGGACTATGGCTACACCTTC.